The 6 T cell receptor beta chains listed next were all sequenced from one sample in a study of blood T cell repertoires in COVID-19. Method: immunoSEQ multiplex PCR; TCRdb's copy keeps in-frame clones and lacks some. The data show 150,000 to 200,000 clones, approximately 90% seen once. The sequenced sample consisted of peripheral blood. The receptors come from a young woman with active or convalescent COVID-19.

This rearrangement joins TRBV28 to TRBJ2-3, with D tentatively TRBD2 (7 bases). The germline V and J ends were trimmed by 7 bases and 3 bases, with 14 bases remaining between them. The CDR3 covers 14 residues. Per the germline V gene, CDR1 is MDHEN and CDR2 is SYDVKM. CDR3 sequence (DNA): TGTGCCAGCATTGAGGGAGGGGGGACAGATACGCAGTATTTT. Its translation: CASIEGGGTDTQYF.

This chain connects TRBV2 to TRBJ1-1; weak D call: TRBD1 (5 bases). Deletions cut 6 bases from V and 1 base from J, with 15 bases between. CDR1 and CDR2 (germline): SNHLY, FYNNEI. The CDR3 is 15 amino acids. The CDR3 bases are TGTGCCAGCAGCAGAATTGGGGGGGGGAACACTGAAGCTTTCTTT. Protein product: CASSRIGGGNTEAFF.

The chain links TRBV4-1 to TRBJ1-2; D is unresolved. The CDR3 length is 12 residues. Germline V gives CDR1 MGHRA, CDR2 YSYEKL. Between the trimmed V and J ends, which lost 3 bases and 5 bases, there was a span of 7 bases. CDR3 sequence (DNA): TGCGCCAGCAGCCAGGCGGGATATGGCTACACCTTC. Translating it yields CASSQAGYGYTF.

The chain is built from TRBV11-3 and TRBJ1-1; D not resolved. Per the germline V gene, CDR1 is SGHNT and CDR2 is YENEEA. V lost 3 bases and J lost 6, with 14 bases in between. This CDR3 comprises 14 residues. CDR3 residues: CASSFAPLGPEAFF. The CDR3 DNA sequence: TGTGCCAGCAGCTTCGCCCCCCTGGGCCCTGAAGCTTTCTTT.

As DNA, the CDR3 is TGCGCCAGCAGCGCCGGGACAGCGAACACCGGGGAGCTGTTTTTT. It specifies CASSAGTANTGELFF. J is TRBJ2-2 and V is TRBV5-1; TRBD1 agrees at 7 bases. Germline CDR1 is SGHRS and CDR2 is YFSETQ. The CDR3 has 15 residues. V lost 4 bases, J lost 0 bases, and 3 bases stayed unmatched.

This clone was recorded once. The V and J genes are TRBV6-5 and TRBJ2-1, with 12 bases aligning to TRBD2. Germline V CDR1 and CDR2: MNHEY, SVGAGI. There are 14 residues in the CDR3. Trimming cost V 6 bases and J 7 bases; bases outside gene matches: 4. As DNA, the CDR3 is TGTGCCAGCAGGAGGCTAGCGGGGGGGAATGAGCAGTTCTTC. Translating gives CASRRLAGGNEQFF.